A single sample gave rise to the 13 T cell receptor beta chains below, sequenced in a study of blood T cell repertoires in COVID-19. Repertoires were generated with immunoSEQ multiplex PCR, while TCRdb's copy carries only in-frame clones and drops some. This table has approximately 250,000 clones, nearly 85% appearing once. The specimen sequenced was peripheral blood. The receptors shown here come from a human donor in a cohort sampled during active COVID-19.

This sequence joins TRBV29-1 and TRBJ2-7, with D uncertain. V shed 3 bases and J shed 0 bases, with 9 bases lying between them. This CDR3 region has 13 residues. Germline lookup yields CDR1 SQVTM and CDR2 ANQGSEA. This CDR3 is CSVEGRNSYEQYF. DNA of the CDR3: TGCAGCGTTGAGGGCAGAAACTCCTACGAGCAGTACTTC.

This chain uses TRBV7-2 with TRBJ1-2; D remains ambiguous. Germline V gene data show CDR1 as SGHTA and CDR2 as FQGNSA. This CDR3 has 15 amino acids. V dropped 5 bases and J dropped 2 bases, with 15 bases sitting between them. The CDR3 bases are TGTGCCAGCAGCCCTACCTCGACAAAAAACTATGGCTACACCTTC. This gives the protein CASSPTSTKNYGYTF.

This clone was counted only a few times. The rearrangement links TRBV5-4 to TRBJ2-7; D gene unclear. Trimming took off 5 bases at V and 0 bases at J, with 18 bases between the two ends. Germline V lookup: CDR1 SGHNT, CDR2 YYREEE (reference sequence). The CDR3 totals 16 residues. This CDR3 reads CASSRGGELNSYEQYF. CDR3 nucleotide sequence: TGTGCCAGCAGTCGAGGTGGAGAGCTCAACTCCTACGAGCAGTACTTC.

V usage is TRBV3-1 (or the pseudogene TRBV3-2) and J usage is TRBJ2-3; D may be TRBD2 (7 bases). The CDR3 loop spans 15 amino acids. CDR1 and CDR2 from the germline V gene are LGHDT and YNNKEL (reference sequence). Trimming removed 4 bases from V and 3 bases from J, with 14 bases in between. The CDR3 here is CASSRARGGTDTQYF. For the CDR3, the DNA is TGTGCCAGCAGCCGAGCAAGGGGGGGAACAGATACGCAGTATTTT.

This sequence joins TRBV7-3 and TRBJ2-3; 10 bases map to TRBD2. The CDR3 runs to 17 residues. The J segment lost 4 bases and the V segment lost 6 bases, leaving 13 bases of the junction unmatched. Per the germline V gene, CDR1 is SGHTA and CDR2 is FQGTGA. CDR3 region: CASSREAGTSVSDTQYF. The CDR3 DNA reads TGTGCCAGCAGTCGTGAGGCGGGGACTAGCGTTTCAGATACGCAGTATTTT. The entire variable domain, with the rest obtained from reference TRBV7-3 and TRBJ2-3, is as follows: GAGVSQTPSNKVTEKGKYVELRCDPISGHTALYWYRQSLGQGPEFLIYFQGTGAADDSGLPNDRFFAVRPEGSVSTLKIQRTERGDSAVYLCASSREAGTSVSDTQYFGPGTRLTVL.

V and J are TRBV5-8 and TRBJ1-1; D call uncertain. V was trimmed by 2 bases and J by 1 base, leaving 12 bases between them. The CDR3 is 15 amino acids. Germline-derived CDR1 and CDR2 are SGHTS and YDEGEE. CDR3 bases: TGTGCCAGCAGCTTATTCGCAGGAAGGAACACTGAAGCTTTCTTT. Encoded protein: CASSLFAGRNTEAFF.

The CDR3, as DNA: TGTGCCAGTAGTATAGCTGGGTTGACTAGCGGGAGTTATGAGCAGTTCTTC. Residues: CASSIAGLTSGSYEQFF. The rearrangement joins TRBV19 to TRBJ2-1; TRBD2 matches 12 bases. CDR3 length: 17 residues. The V segment lost 1 base and the J segment 8 bases; nucleotides outside the gene matches: 9. The germline V gene has CDR1 LNHDA and CDR2 SQIVND (reference sequence).

This clone was counted a single time. The V gene is TRBV20-1, the J gene TRBJ2-1; 8 bases are shared with TRBD2. CDR3 length: 15 residues. Per the germline V gene, CDR1 is DFQATT and CDR2 is SNEGSKA (reference sequence). V was clipped by 3 bases and J by 4 bases; unmatched bases: 8. In DNA, the CDR3 is TGCAGTGCTAGTCCGATAGCGGGGACATACAATGAGCAGTTCTTC. Translation gives CSASPIAGTYNEQFF.

The chain is built from TRBV15 and TRBJ1-1, with D hard to call. The CDR3 runs to 15 residues. The V end was cut by 4 bases, the J end by 4 bases, with 16 bases between. In germline, CDR1 is LNHNV, CDR2 YYDKDF (reference sequence). Here the CDR3 reads CATSKARGRVTEAFF. CDR3 sequence (DNA): TGTGCCACCAGCAAGGCCCGCGGGCGGGTCACTGAAGCTTTCTTT. The whole variable domain, remainder taken from reference TRBV15 and TRBJ1-1, is DAMVIQNPRYQVTQFGKPVTLSCSQTLNHNVMYWYQQKSSQAPKLLFHYYDKDFNNEADTPDNFQSRRPNTSFCFLDIRSPGLGDTAMYLCATSKARGRVTEAFFGQGTRLTVV.

This clone was seen only once. V gene TRBV4-1 combines with J gene TRBJ2-7, with TRBD2 matching 9 bases. V shed 0 bases and J 3 bases; nucleotides not matched to a gene: 3. The CDR3 has 15 amino acids. CDR1 and CDR2 from the germline V gene are MGHRA and YSYEKL. CDR3 DNA sequence: TGCGCCAGCAGCCAAGATCTAGCGGGGAACTACGAGCAGTACTTC. Protein: CASSQDLAGNYEQYF.

The chain links TRBV3-1 (or the pseudogene TRBV3-2) to TRBJ1-2; weak D call: TRBD1 (6 bases). The germline V and J ends were trimmed by 3 bases and 8 bases, with 22 bases remaining between them. CDR3 length: 16 amino acids. Germline V gene sequence: CDR1 LGHDT, CDR2 YNNKEL (reference sequence). The CDR3 sequence: CASSHLLGARVIGYTF. The CDR3 nucleotides read TGTGCCAGCAGCCACCTCTTGGGGGCCCGCGTGATCGGCTACACCTTC.

V and J are TRBV18 and TRBJ1-1, with TRBD1 as a possible D gene (5 bases). The ends were cut back, 3 bases at V and 2 bases at J, with 16 bases in the middle. This CDR3 has 16 amino acids. Looked up from germline, CDR1 is KGHSH and CDR2 is LQKENI. CDR3 nucleotides: TGTGCCAGCTCACCCCTAAGGGAGGGGCGAAACACTGAAGCTTTCTTT. Protein sequence: CASSPLREGRNTEAFF.

This chain joins TRBV18 and TRBJ2-6, with unresolved D. CDR3 length equals 18 residues. With 3 bases removed from V and 0 bases from J, the gap between germline ends came to 15 bases. Germline values: CDR1 KGHSH, CDR2 LQKENI. CDR3 protein: CASSPIRLISSGANVLTF. The CDR3 nucleotides read TGTGCCAGCTCACCTATCCGTCTCATTAGCTCTGGGGCCAACGTCCTGACTTTC. Full variable domain (missing parts from reference TRBV18 and TRBJ2-6): NAGVMQNPRHLVRRRGQEARLRCSPMKGHSHVYWYRQLPEEGLKFMVYLQKENIIDESGMPKERFSAEFPKEGPSILRIQQVVRGDSAAYFCASSPIRLISSGANVLTFGAGSRLTVL.